This T cell receptor (beta chain) is drawn from a study of early T cells in non-severe SARS-CoV-2 infection. Study as a whole: Chains from this unsorted whole-blood bulk RNA could not be paired. General study points: VDJdb-based matching was biased toward anti-spike CD8 responses and missed private and CD4 specificities.

Attachment of unique molecular identifiers was made to individual cDNA molecules. One entry per CDR3 protein results from TCRdb running MiXCR on the 5' RACE reads. The sample shows nearly 45,000 distinct CDR3 sequences, approximately 10% of them seen only once. This clonotype was found many times. What it binds is not known. The V gene lost 7 bases and the J gene lost 7 bases, with 8 bases spanning the gap. CDR3 length equals 12 residues. CDR1 is SNHLY and CDR2 is FYNNEI in the germline V gene. Sequencing was performed on whole blood. This clonotype was obtained from an adult who was a healthcare worker with PCR-confirmed SARS-CoV-2 infection or an uninfected control (not recorded which). The V and J genes are TRBV2 and TRBJ1-6; no reliable D call. The CDR3 DNA reads TGTGCCAGCATTGGAGCGAATTCACCCCTCCACTTT. It is translated as CASIGANSPLHF.